The clone carrying this T cell receptor beta chain turned up a few times. Its antigen is still unknown. TCRdb re-called the reads through MiXCR, storing one row per CDR3 protein. This sample has around 900,000 distinct CDR3 sequences, with under 40% found just once. This CDR3 has 14 residues. Germline CDR1 and CDR2: DFQATT and SNEGSKA (reference sequence). V lost 5 bases, J lost 5 bases, and 8 bases stayed unmatched. These data belong to a study of T cell repertoires in cytomegalovirus infection. Looking at the study overall: Carrying CMV and the relevant HLA type showed in public TCR beta signatures.

Study-wide findings and caveats: The ex vivo response showed dominance by HLA-C-restricted CMV-specific TCR beta clonotypes.

V is TRBV20-1 and J is TRBJ2-2; 7 nucleotides agree with TRBD1. The sequencing used cultured CD8+ T cells from PBMCs, collected from culture after CMV antigen stimulation. This TCR derives from a human donor in good health (CMV status not recorded). Some clones in this sample may be carry-over from other donors' samples. The CDR3 sequence: CSAHYPGGTGELFF. DNA for the CDR3: TGCAGTGCTCATTACCCAGGGGGAACCGGGGAGCTGTTTTTT.